The 2 T cell receptor beta chains reported below all come from one sample, sequenced in a study of graft-versus-host responses after intestinal transplantation. Only in-frame clones appear in the TCRdb table, and some are missing; sequencing was by immunoSEQ multiplex PCR. The sample includes 15,000 to 20,000 clones, about 93% of them seen just once. The sequences come from PBMCs, collected around 350 days after transplant. The receptors were sampled from a human patient who received an intestinal transplant, so some T cells may come from the graft donor.

This clone occurred once. The junction and the germline gene differ at one end; a read error may be behind it. This CDR3 is also generated by other DNA sequences in the sample. The chain couples TRBV4-1 to TRBJ2-3; either TRBD1 or TRBD2 may fit D (7 bases each). The CDR3 is 16 amino acids. In germline, CDR1 is MGHRA, CDR2 YSYEKL. The CDR3 DNA sequence: TGTGCCAGCAGCCAAGATATGGGAGGGGGCGCAGATACGCAGTATTTT. Its protein is CASSQDMGGGADTQYF.

The CDR3 DNA sequence: TGCGCCAGCAGCCGGACGGGACTAGCGGGGGGCCCCTCAGGGCGTGATGAGCAGTTCTTC. The encoded protein is CASSRTGLAGGPSGRDEQFF. The rearrangement uses TRBV5-1 and TRBJ2-1; 15 bases fit TRBD2. CDR1 SGHRS and CDR2 YFSETQ come from the germline V gene. V lost 4 bases, J lost 8 bases, and 19 bases stayed unmatched. CDR3 size: 20 residues.